This TCR beta chain originates from a study of PD-L1 blockade in urothelial cancer. Generated by immunoSEQ multiplex PCR, the TCRdb table keeps only in-frame clones and is missing some. The sample yields roughly 20,000 clones, 90% seen once. Trimming took 0 bases from V and 5 from J, leaving 8 bases between them. Germline CDR1 is MNHEY and CDR2 is SVGAGI. CDR3 length equals 13 residues. The source is a woman aged 55-70 years with urothelial cancer. The V gene is TRBV6-5, the J gene TRBJ2-7, with D possibly matching TRBD1 (6 bases). The sequences come from PBMCs, collected around atezolizumab (anti-PD-L1) treatment. CDR3 nucleotides: TGTGCCAGCAGTTACTCTCCAGGGGACGAGCAGTACTTC. Translation: CASSYSPGDEQYF.